What follows are 11 T cell receptor beta chains derived from one specimen sequenced in a study of T-cell memory formation after mild COVID-19. TCRdb fed the 5' RACE reads into MiXCR, producing one record per CDR3 protein. The repertoire holds about 600,000 distinct CDR3 sequences, with less than 25% as singletons. The specimen sequenced was PBMCs or a T cell subset sorted from them (not recorded which). Source of these receptors: an adult woman who had mild COVID-19 (a few samples of this study predate the infection). Cell type and time point are not known.

This clonotype was detected only a few times. This rearrangement joins TRBV20-1 to TRBJ2-1; 9 nucleotides line up with TRBD1. In germline, CDR1 is DFQATT, CDR2 SNEGSKA (reference sequence). The junction had 4 bases not matched to a gene; V was cut back by 6 bases and J by 4 bases. This CDR3 region has 13 residues. CDR3 sequence: CSATDRGYNEQFF. In nucleotides, the CDR3 is TGCAGTGCGACGGACAGGGGATACAATGAGCAGTTCTTC.

This chain links TRBV20-1 with TRBJ2-7; the D call may be TRBD1 or TRBD2 (5 bases each). V shed 6 bases and J shed 3 bases, with 15 bases lying between them. The germline V gene encodes CDR1 DFQATT and CDR2 SNEGSKA (reference sequence). The CDR3 runs 13 residues. The CDR3 DNA is TGCAGTGCCGCCCGGGACGGTGGCTACGAGCAGTACTTC. This encodes CSAARDGGYEQYF.

A few counts support this clonotype. The chain has TRBV7-8 and TRBJ2-2; 7 bases align to TRBD1. Unmatched junction bases numbered 6, after V lost 5 bases and J lost 3 bases. The germline gives CDR1 SGHVS, CDR2 FQNEAQ. The CDR3 loop spans 15 amino acids. CDR3 nucleotide sequence: TGTGCCAGCAGCCCGACAGGGTATCACACCGGGGAGCTGTTTTTT. This gives the protein CASSPTGYHTGELFF.

The chain carries TRBV6-1 and TRBJ1-1; D unresolved. The CDR3 loop spans 14 amino acids. The germline CDR1 and CDR2 sequences are MNHNS and SASEGT. V lost 0 bases, J lost 1 base, and 6 bases lay in between. CDR3 nucleotide sequence: TGTGCCAGCAGTGAAGCTCGGGGGAACACTGAAGCTTTCTTT. The encoded protein is CASSEARGNTEAFF.

This clonotype was observed a few times. CDR3 nucleotide sequence: TGCAGTGCTTCGGACAGGCTCTACAATGAGCAGTTCTTC. It specifies CSASDRLYNEQFF. J is TRBJ2-1 and V is TRBV20-1; the match to TRBD1 covers 7 bases. The CDR3 runs to 13 residues. Per the germline V gene, CDR1 is DFQATT and CDR2 is SNEGSKA (reference sequence). With V trimmed by 5 bases and J by 3 bases, 4 bases remained unmatched.

This clonotype was seen at least ten times. The chain joins TRBV12-3 or TRBV12-4 to TRBJ1-1; D possibly corresponds to TRBD1 (5 bases). V was pared by 8 bases and J by 4 bases, with 17 bases between. The CDR3 has 14 amino acids. CDR3 nucleotides: TGTGCCAGCTTAGAGTTCCAGGGTCCCACTGAAGCTTTCTTT. Its translation: CASLEFQGPTEAFF.

The chain recombines TRBV30 with TRBJ2-2, with D unresolved. V gave up 7 bases and J gave up 1 base, with 10 bases separating them. The V gene's germline CDR1 is GTSNPN and CDR2 SVGIG (reference sequence). This CDR3 has 13 residues. As DNA, the CDR3 is TGTGCCTCCCGGACGGTGAACACCGGGGAGCTGTTTTTT. Its protein product is CASRTVNTGELFF.

This clonotype was detected many times. The J gene is TRBJ2-4, the V gene TRBV29-1; 7 nucleotides line up with TRBD1. CDR3 length: 12 amino acids. The trim removed 4 bases at V and 5 bases at J, leaving 2 bases unmatched. The V gene's germline CDR1 is SQVTM and CDR2 ANQGSEA. CDR3 sequence: CSVAQGENIQYF. CDR3 DNA sequence: TGCAGCGTTGCGCAGGGGGAAAACATTCAGTACTTC. Using reference TRBV29-1 and TRBJ2-4 for the parts outside the CDR3, the full variable domain is SAVISQKPSRDICQRGTSLTIQCQVDSQVTMMFWYRQQPGQSLTLIATANQGSEATYESGFVIDKFPISRPNLTFSTLTVSNMSPEDSSIYLCSVAQGENIQYFGAGTRLSVL.

This clonotype was found many times. The chain is built from TRBV6-6 and TRBJ2-7; perhaps TRBD1 as D (6 bases). This CDR3 has 13 residues. Trimming removed 5 bases from V and 7 bases from J, with 15 bases in between. CDR1 MNHNY and CDR2 SVGAGI come from the germline V gene (reference sequence). CDR3 amino acids: CASSPPQGGEQYF. The CDR3, as DNA: TGTGCCAGCAGTCCCCCACAGGGCGGGGAGCAGTACTTC.

This clonotype was observed many times. The V call is TRBV20-1, the J call TRBJ2-7, with 11 positions matching TRBD2. Germline assignment: CDR1 DFQATT and CDR2 SNEGSKA (reference sequence). Germline trimming cut 2 bases from V and 3 bases from J; bases unmatched to any gene: 0. CDR3 length: 13 amino acids. Written as DNA, the CDR3 is TGCAGTGCTAGAACTAGCGGGAGCTACGAGCAGTACTTC. The encoded protein is CSARTSGSYEQYF.

This clonotype was observed a handful of times. The chain carries TRBV24-1 and TRBJ1-1; no clear D. CDR3 length equals 13 residues. Germline assignment: CDR1 KGHDR and CDR2 SFDVKD. V shed 3 bases and J shed 2 bases, with 6 bases lying between them. CDR3 nucleotides: TGTGCCACCAGTGATCTCAGTAACACTGAAGCTTTCTTT. It specifies CATSDLSNTEAFF.